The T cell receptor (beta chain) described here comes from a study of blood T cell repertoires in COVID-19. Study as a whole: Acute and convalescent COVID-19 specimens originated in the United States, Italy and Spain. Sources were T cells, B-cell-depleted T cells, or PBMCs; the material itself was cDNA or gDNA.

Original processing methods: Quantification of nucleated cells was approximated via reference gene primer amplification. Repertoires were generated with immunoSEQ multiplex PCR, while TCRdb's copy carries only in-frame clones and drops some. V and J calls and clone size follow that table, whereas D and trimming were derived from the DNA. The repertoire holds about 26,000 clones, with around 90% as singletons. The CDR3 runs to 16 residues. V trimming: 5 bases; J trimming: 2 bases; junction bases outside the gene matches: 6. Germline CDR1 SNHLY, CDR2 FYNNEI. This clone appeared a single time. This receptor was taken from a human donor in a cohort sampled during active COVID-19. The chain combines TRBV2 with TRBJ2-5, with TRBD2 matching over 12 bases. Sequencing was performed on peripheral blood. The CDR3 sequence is CASSSLGLAGQETQYF. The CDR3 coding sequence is TGTGCCAGCAGTAGTTTGGGACTAGCGGGTCAAGAGACCCAGTACTTC.